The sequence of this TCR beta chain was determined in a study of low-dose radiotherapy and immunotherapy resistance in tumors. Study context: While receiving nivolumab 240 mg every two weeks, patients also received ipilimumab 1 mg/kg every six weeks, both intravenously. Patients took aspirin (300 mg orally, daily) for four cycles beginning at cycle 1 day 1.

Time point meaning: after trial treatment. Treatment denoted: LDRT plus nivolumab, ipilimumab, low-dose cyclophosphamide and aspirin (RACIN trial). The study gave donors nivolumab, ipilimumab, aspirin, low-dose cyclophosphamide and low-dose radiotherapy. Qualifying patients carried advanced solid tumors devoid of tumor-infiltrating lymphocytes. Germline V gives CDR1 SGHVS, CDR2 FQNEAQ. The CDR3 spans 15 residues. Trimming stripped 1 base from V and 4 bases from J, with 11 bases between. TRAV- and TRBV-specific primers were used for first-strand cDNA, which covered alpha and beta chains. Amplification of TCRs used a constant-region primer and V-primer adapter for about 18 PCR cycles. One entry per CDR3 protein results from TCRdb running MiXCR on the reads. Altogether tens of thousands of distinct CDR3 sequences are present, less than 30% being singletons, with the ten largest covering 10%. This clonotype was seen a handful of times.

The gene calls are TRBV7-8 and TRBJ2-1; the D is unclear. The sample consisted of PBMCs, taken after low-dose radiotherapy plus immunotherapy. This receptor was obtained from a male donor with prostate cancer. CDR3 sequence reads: CASSLENQDYNEQFF. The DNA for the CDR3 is TGTGCCAGCAGCTTAGAGAATCAGGATTACAATGAGCAGTTCTTC.